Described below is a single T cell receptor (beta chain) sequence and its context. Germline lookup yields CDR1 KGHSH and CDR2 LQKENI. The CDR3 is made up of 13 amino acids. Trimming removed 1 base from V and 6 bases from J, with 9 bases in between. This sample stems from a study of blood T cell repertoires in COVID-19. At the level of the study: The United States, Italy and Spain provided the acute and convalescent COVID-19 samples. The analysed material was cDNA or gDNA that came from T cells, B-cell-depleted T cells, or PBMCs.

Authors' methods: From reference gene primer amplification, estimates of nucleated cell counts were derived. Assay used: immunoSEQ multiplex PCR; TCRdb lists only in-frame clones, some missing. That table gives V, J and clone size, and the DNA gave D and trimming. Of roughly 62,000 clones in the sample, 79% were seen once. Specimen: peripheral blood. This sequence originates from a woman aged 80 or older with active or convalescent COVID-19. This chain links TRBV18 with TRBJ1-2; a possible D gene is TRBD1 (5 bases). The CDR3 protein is CASSPQGRHGYTF. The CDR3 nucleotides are TGTGCCAGCTCACCACAGGGGAGGCATGGCTACACCTTC.